This record concerns one T cell receptor beta chain sequence. A read error may produce the germline difference seen at one junction end. Method: immunoSEQ multiplex PCR; TCRdb's copy keeps in-frame clones and lacks some. The table includes some 60,000 clones, around 88% detected once. This record belongs to a study of blood T cell repertoires in COVID-19. This CDR3 spans 14 amino acids. Germline V gene data show CDR1 as SSHAT and CDR2 as FNYEAQ (reference sequence). The source of this sequence is a man between 60 and 70 years old with acute or convalescent COVID-19. The sample consisted of peripheral blood. The chain carries TRBV7-7 and TRBJ2-3; 10 nucleotides match TRBD2. CDR3 DNA sequence: TGTGCTAGCAGCCAGGGGACTAGCGCAGATACGCAGTATTTT. Protein product: CASSQGTSADTQYF.